The 6 T cell receptor beta chains presented below share a single source sample, sequenced in a study of shared clonotypes between healthy human individuals. Sequenced by immunoSEQ multiplex PCR; TCRdb stores in-frame clones only, minus some. The sample consists of fewer than 3 million clones, roughly 90% of them appearing once. The sequenced material came from naive CD4+ T cells from PBMCs. Noted subset: CD45RA+ positively selected. The source of these receptors is a man aged 18 to 29 in good health. Some clones in this sample may be carry-over from other donors' samples.

The chain couples TRBV18 to TRBJ2-3; 7 bases agree with TRBD2. CDR3 size: 14 residues. CDR1 and CDR2 from the germline V gene are KGHSH and LQKENI. V dropped 3 bases and J dropped 4; count of bases not matched to a gene: 4. The CDR3 nucleotides are TGTGCCAGCTCACCTTTTACTAGCGCAGATACGCAGTATTTT. Amino acid sequence: CASSPFTSADTQYF. Combining the CDR3 with reference TRBV18 and TRBJ2-3 gives the whole variable domain NAGVMQNPRHLVRRRGQEARLRCSPMKGHSHVYWYRQLPEEGLKFMVYLQKENIIDESGMPKERFSAEFPKEGPSILRIQQVVRGDSAAYFCASSPFTSADTQYFGPGTRLTVL.

The V and J genes are TRBV10-3 and TRBJ1-5, with 9 positions matching TRBD1. CDR1 and CDR2 (germline): ENHRY, SYGVKD. Losses at the gene ends were 11 bases for V and 5 bases for J; bases not matched to a gene: 13. This CDR3 spans 15 amino acids. The CDR3 loop is CAAGRDRDFYQPQHF. DNA for the CDR3: TGTGCCGCCGGTAGGGACAGGGATTTTTATCAGCCCCAGCATTTT.

This chain links TRBV5-1 with TRBJ2-5; no reliable D call. The CDR3 is 13 amino acids. Germline CDR1 and CDR2: SGHRS and YFSETQ. V lost 0 bases and J 4 bases, leaving 7 bases between the germline ends. CDR3 coding DNA: TGCGCCAGCAGCTTGGCCCCGACAGAGACCCAGTACTTC. Translating it yields CASSLAPTETQYF.

This clone has just one count. The rearrangement joins TRBV28 to TRBJ1-5; 10 bases map to TRBD1. The CDR3 has 16 residues. J lost 2 bases, V lost 2 bases, and 3 bases had no gene match. The germline V gene has CDR1 MDHEN and CDR2 SYDVKM. The CDR3 nucleotides are TGTGCCAGCAGTTTAGAGACAGGGGGCCGCAATCAGCCCCAGCATTTT. The encoded protein is CASSLETGGRNQPQHF.

This sequence joins TRBV15 and TRBJ1-2; D remains unclear. Trimming took 0 bases from V and 5 from J, leaving 16 bases between them. The length of the CDR3 is 16 residues. Germline lookup yields CDR1 LNHNV and CDR2 YYDKDF (reference sequence). Here the CDR3 reads CATSRDRRGGPYGYTF. The CDR3 DNA is TGTGCCACCAGCAGAGATCGTCGGGGAGGGCCATATGGCTACACCTTC.

This clone came up once. This rearrangement joins TRBV19 to TRBJ2-7; 10 bases align to TRBD1. Germline trimming cut 8 bases from V and 4 bases from J; bases unmatched to any gene: 5. This CDR3 is built from 13 residues. In germline, CDR1 is LNHDA, CDR2 SQIVND (reference sequence). The CDR3 is CASGQGGIYEQYF. The CDR3 DNA reads TGTGCCAGTGGACAGGGGGGGATATACGAGCAGTACTTC.